The 5 T cell receptor beta chains listed next were all sequenced from one sample in a study of blood T cell repertoires in COVID-19. The table came from immunoSEQ multiplex PCR; TCRdb's copy has only in-frame clones and leaves some out. Among 250,000 to 300,000 clones listed, approximately 92% were seen once. The sample consisted of PBMCs or T cells enriched from blood (not recorded which). These receptors all stem from a woman aged 25 to 45 who had recovered from COVID-19.

The CDR3 DNA reads TGCGCCAGCAGCCAAGAAGCGCTAGCGGGAGGAATACAAGAGACCCAGTACTTC. Its protein product is CASSQEALAGGIQETQYF. The chain couples TRBV4-1 to TRBJ2-5, with 11 bases aligning to TRBD2. J lost 2 bases, V lost 0 bases, and 8 bases had no gene match. This CDR3 spans 18 amino acids. CDR1 and CDR2 (germline): MGHRA, YSYEKL.

This clone was observed a handful of times. V usage is TRBV18 and J usage is TRBJ2-6; D is ambiguous. V dropped 3 bases and J dropped 0 bases, with 9 bases sitting between them. This CDR3 comprises 16 residues. Germline CDR1 is KGHSH and CDR2 is LQKENI. The CDR3 loop reads CASSPLRSSGANVLTF. Written as DNA, the CDR3 is TGTGCCAGCTCACCGCTTAGGAGCTCTGGGGCCAACGTCCTGACTTTC.

The chain uses TRBV30 and TRBJ2-2; 8 nucleotides line up with TRBD2. Germline CDR1 GTSNPN, CDR2 SVGIG (reference sequence). The CDR3 totals 16 residues. V was pared by 1 base and J by 4 bases, with 8 bases of the junction left unmatched. CDR3 protein: CAWSGGTSGPTGELFF. The CDR3 DNA sequence: TGTGCCTGGAGTGGAGGAACTAGCGGACCCACCGGGGAGCTGTTTTTT.

The chain combines TRBV28 with TRBJ2-1, with 12 nucleotides matching TRBD2. Germline lookup yields CDR1 MDHEN and CDR2 SYDVKM. This CDR3 is 16 amino acids long. V shed 5 bases and J 7 bases; nucleotides not matched to a gene: 9. The CDR3: CASSANFGLAGNEQFF. In DNA form, the CDR3 reads TGTGCCAGCAGTGCAAACTTCGGACTAGCGGGAAATGAGCAGTTCTTC.

V and J are TRBV2 and TRBJ2-2; tentative D call: TRBD1 (5 bases). V shed 3 bases and J shed 3 bases, with 14 bases lying between them. Germline V gives CDR1 SNHLY, CDR2 FYNNEI. This CDR3 region has 16 residues. CDR3 nucleotide sequence: TGTGCCAGCAGTGAGGCAGGGCCTATTTACACCGGGGAGCTGTTTTTT. Its protein product is CASSEAGPIYTGELFF.